This TCR beta chain came from a study of cytomegalovirus exposure and HLA in healthy donors. Study context: An early release of data contained 75 million to 100 million unique TCRs, which came from HLA-typed donors.

PCR involved 60 Vbeta and 13 Jbeta primers. Clones were read by immunoSEQ multiplex PCR, and TCRdb kept only the in-frame ones, dropping some. This sample yields more than 130,000 clones, of which around three quarters are seen a single time; approximately 2.3% belongs to the top ten. CDR3 size: 12 residues. Germline values: CDR1 SGHDT, CDR2 YYEEEE. V was clipped by 4 bases and J by 5 bases, with 6 bases between them. Broader study findings: A further, later analysis showed that HLA-associated TCR beta chains (compared with equally common others) were more clonally expanded. Cytomegalovirus association was assigned to over 150 TCR beta chains.

This clone was recorded a few times. Its antigen is unidentified. The sample taken for sequencing was PBMCs. The TCR sequence derives from a man aged 25-45 years in good health and CMV-seronegative. This chain uses TRBV5-6 with TRBJ1-4; D ambiguous. The CDR3, as DNA: TGTGCCAGCAGCATCCAAAATGAAAAACTGTTTTTT. Translation: CASSIQNEKLFF.